The 28 T cell receptor beta chains below all came from one sample that was sequenced in a study of blood T cell repertoires in COVID-19. The table came from immunoSEQ multiplex PCR; TCRdb's copy has only in-frame clones and leaves some out. The table includes approximately 97,000 clones, approximately 86% detected once. Material: peripheral blood. The source of these receptors is a man aged 45 to 65 with active or convalescent COVID-19.

The chain employs TRBV11-3 and TRBJ2-2; 8 bases line up with TRBD2. V dropped 4 bases and J dropped 1; count of bases not matched to a gene: 8. The CDR3 loop spans 17 amino acids. Germline loops: CDR1 SGHNT, CDR2 YENEEA. The CDR3 nucleotides are TGTGCCAGCAGCTCCCCGCGGGGGGAACTGAACACCGGGGAGCTGTTTTTT. Its translation is CASSSPRGELNTGELFF.

This clone came up once. V usage is TRBV18 and J usage is TRBJ1-3; possible D gene TRBD1, 6 bases. Germline values: CDR1 KGHSH, CDR2 LQKENI. Trimming took off 1 base at V and 0 bases at J, with 7 bases between the two ends. The CDR3 is made up of 15 amino acids. The CDR3 bases are TGTGCCAGCTCACCACAGGACAGCTCTGGAAACACCATATATTTT. Translating gives CASSPQDSSGNTIYF. Together with reference TRBV18 and TRBJ1-3, the CDR3 gives the full variable domain: NAGVMQNPRHLVRRRGQEARLRCSPMKGHSHVYWYRQLPEEGLKFMVYLQKENIIDESGMPKERFSAEFPKEGPSILRIQQVVRGDSAAYFCASSPQDSSGNTIYFGEGSWLTVV.

This sequence joins TRBV28 and TRBJ1-2; D remains unclear. The CDR3 covers 13 residues. Germline CDR1 reads MDHEN; CDR2 reads SYDVKM. V lost 3 bases, J lost 5 bases, and 10 bases lay in between. CDR3 sequence: CASSLEGGYGYTF. The CDR3 DNA sequence: TGTGCCAGCAGTTTGGAGGGAGGATATGGCTACACCTTC.

This chain links TRBV10-2 with TRBJ2-5; D might be TRBD2 (6 bases). The CDR3 runs 16 residues. Trimming stripped 5 bases from V and 1 base from J, with 17 bases between. Germline CDR1 is WSHSY and CDR2 is SAAADI. This CDR3 reads CASSTFGSGFQETQYF. CDR3 nucleotide sequence: TGCGCCAGCAGTACTTTCGGTAGCGGCTTCCAAGAGACCCAGTACTTC.

The chain employs TRBV6-4 and TRBJ1-3, with a possible D match to TRBD1 (5 bases). CDR1 and CDR2 (germline): MRHNA, SNTAGT. The CDR3 loop spans 15 amino acids. V lost 1 base, J lost 1 base, and 8 bases lay in between. The CDR3 nucleotides read TGTGCCAGCAGTGACTGGGGGGGTTCTGGAAACACCATATATTTT. Translating gives CASSDWGGSGNTIYF.

The chain combines TRBV2 with TRBJ2-1; 7 bases match TRBD1. With V trimmed by 2 bases and J by 5 bases, 3 bases remained unmatched. CDR3 length equals 14 residues. The germline V gene has CDR1 SNHLY and CDR2 FYNNEI. CDR3 in amino acids: CASSERGLDNEQFF. CDR3 sequence (DNA): TGTGCCAGCAGTGAAAGGGGGCTAGACAATGAGCAGTTCTTC.

The chain uses TRBV9 and TRBJ2-3; tentative D call: TRBD1 (7 bases). V was pared by 2 bases and J by 5 bases, with 12 bases between. CDR3 length equals 14 residues. Germline V lookup: CDR1 SGDLS, CDR2 YYNGEE. The CDR3 coding sequence is TGTGCCAGCAGCGTCAGGGGGGAGGTAGATACGCAGTATTTT. It encodes CASSVRGEVDTQYF.

The V call is TRBV9, the J call TRBJ2-7; a weak D match, TRBD2 (6 bases). Trimming removed 4 bases at V and 4 bases at J, with 15 bases between. Looked up from germline, CDR1 is SGDLS and CDR2 is YYNGEE. This CDR3 is 14 amino acids long. This CDR3 is CASSLGWGGYEQYF. CDR3 coding DNA: TGTGCCAGCAGCTTGGGATGGGGAGGTTACGAGCAGTACTTC.

This clone came up once. The V gene is TRBV12-3 or TRBV12-4, the J gene TRBJ2-5; D perhaps matches TRBD1 (7 bases). The CDR3 loop spans 13 amino acids. Trimming removed 8 bases from V and 2 bases from J, with 12 bases in between. Here the CDR3 reads CASSRGEQETQYF. In DNA form, the CDR3 reads TGTGCCAGCTCCAGGGGGGAGCAAGAGACCCAGTACTTC.

The chain couples TRBV2 to TRBJ1-6, with 7 positions matching TRBD1. V lost 6 bases, J lost 6 bases, and 5 bases stayed unmatched. CDR3 size: 14 residues. Germline CDR1 and CDR2: SNHLY and FYNNEI. CDR3 loop: CASRTGDSNSPLHF. For the CDR3, the DNA is TGTGCCAGCAGAACCGGGGACAGTAATTCACCCCTCCACTTT.

The V call is TRBV19, the J call TRBJ2-2; 8 bases align to TRBD1. The trim removed 3 bases at V and 10 bases at J, leaving 7 bases unmatched. This CDR3 comprises 14 residues. CDR1 LNHDA and CDR2 SQIVND come from the germline V gene (reference sequence). CDR3 bases: TGTGCCAGTAGTATCCCCGGACAGGGCAAGGAGCTGTTTTTT. Residues: CASSIPGQGKELFF. Complete variable domain (other parts from reference TRBV19 and TRBJ2-2): DGGITQSPKYLFRKEGQNVTLSCEQNLNHDAMYWYRQDPGQGLRLIYYSQIVNDFQKGDIAEGYSVSREKKESFPLTVTSAQKNPTAFYLCASSIPGQGKELFFGEGSRLTVL.

About this clone: Other DNA sequences from this sample encode an identical CDR3 as well. This chain joins TRBV6-6 and TRBJ1-1, with D perhaps TRBD1 (6 bases). Germline V CDR1 and CDR2: MNHNY, SVGAGI (reference sequence). V lost 6 bases and J lost 1, with 6 bases in between. The CDR3 has 12 amino acids. The CDR3 region is CASRGQNTEAFF. CDR3 bases: TGTGCCAGCAGGGGACAGAACACTGAAGCTTTCTTT.

This clone occurred once. The chain joins TRBV2 to TRBJ2-2; D possibly corresponds to TRBD1 (6 bases). The length of the CDR3 is 15 residues. The V and J ends lost 5 bases and 5 bases respectively, with 15 bases between them. Germline V gene lookup returns CDR1 SNHLY and CDR2 FYNNEI. The CDR3 nucleotides read TGTGCCAGCAGTCCTCAGGGGCGAGGGACCGGGGAGCTGTTTTTT. It specifies CASSPQGRGTGELFF.

This chain connects TRBV15 to TRBJ2-2, with D tentatively TRBD2 (5 bases). This CDR3 contains 14 residues. Trimming removed 0 bases at V and 6 bases at J, with 8 bases between. From germline, CDR1 is LNHNV and CDR2 YYDKDF (reference sequence). CDR3 nucleotides: TGTGCCACCAGCAGAGATAGGGAGCCCGGGGAGCTGTTTTTT. It specifies CATSRDREPGELFF.

V gene TRBV10-3 combines with J gene TRBJ2-5, with 10 bases matching TRBD2. CDR3 length equals 16 residues. In germline, CDR1 is ENHRY, CDR2 SYGVKD. V gave up 8 bases and J gave up 1 base; unmatched junction bases: 10. The CDR3 bases are TGTGCCATCGGATCTACTAGCGGGGTGGCCCAAGAGACCCAGTACTTC. As protein: CAIGSTSGVAQETQYF.

The chain links TRBV28 to TRBJ2-5; possibly TRBD1 for D (7 bases). In germline, CDR1 is MDHEN, CDR2 SYDVKM. The CDR3 totals 16 residues. V lost 7 bases and J 5 bases, leaving 23 bases between the germline ends. The CDR3 reads CASISRGTDREETQYF. DNA of the CDR3: TGTGCCAGCATTTCTCGAGGGACAGATCGGGAGGAGACCCAGTACTTC.

The chain carries TRBV4-2 and TRBJ1-5, with a possible D match to TRBD1 (5 bases). The length of the CDR3 is 14 residues. Trimming removed 0 bases from V and 7 bases from J, with 10 bases in between. Per germline, CDR1 LGHNA and CDR2 YNFKEQ. CDR3 residues: CASSQDGQGQPQHF. CDR3 nucleotides: TGTGCCAGCAGCCAAGACGGGCAGGGCCAGCCCCAGCATTTT.

The chain carries TRBV10-1 and TRBJ1-1; TRBD1 is a possible D gene (5 bases). Looked up from germline, CDR1 is WNHNN and CDR2 is SYGVQD (reference sequence). V lost 4 bases and J 5 bases, leaving 8 bases between the germline ends. CDR3 size: 12 residues. CDR3 sequence reads: CASSVRGTEAFF. DNA for the CDR3: TGCGCCAGCAGTGTCCGGGGGACTGAAGCTTTCTTT.

This chain joins TRBV19 and TRBJ2-1; 7 positions match TRBD2. Germline V gene lookup returns CDR1 LNHDA and CDR2 SQIVND (reference sequence). This CDR3 region has 12 residues. V lost 3 bases to trimming and J lost 7 bases; unmatched junction nucleotides: 0. CDR3 sequence reads: CASSIGGNEQFF. For the CDR3, the DNA is TGTGCCAGTAGTATCGGGGGGAATGAGCAGTTCTTC.

The chain is built from TRBV6-5 and TRBJ2-2; D not certain. The CDR3 covers 14 residues. The germline V and J ends were trimmed by 7 bases and 2 bases, with 11 bases remaining between them. The germline CDR1 and CDR2 sequences are MNHEY and SVGAGI. In DNA, the CDR3 is TGTGCCAGCATAACGGGTTTTAACACCGGGGAGCTGTTTTTT. It translates to CASITGFNTGELFF.

The DNA of the CDR3 is TGTGCCAGCAGCCCCGGGCTCACAGGGGTTAGGTCACCCCTCCACTTT. Translated, it gives CASSPGLTGVRSPLHF. The chain couples TRBV5-4 to TRBJ1-6; 7 bases fit TRBD1. The CDR3 runs 16 residues. With V trimmed by 4 bases and J by 10 bases, 14 bases remained unmatched. Per the germline V gene, CDR1 is SGHNT and CDR2 is YYREEE (reference sequence).

The chain has TRBV6-5 and TRBJ2-7; TRBD1 matches at 9 bases. Germline CDR1 is MNHEY and CDR2 is SVGAGI. The CDR3 contains 13 residues. V dropped 5 bases and J dropped 7; count of bases not matched to a gene: 6. The CDR3 DNA follows: TGTGCCAGCAGTCGGACAGGGGCGGGGGAGCAGTACTTC. Its protein product is CASSRTGAGEQYF.

The CDR3, as DNA: TGTGCCAGCTCACCACCGTCCGGGGCTGAAGCTTTCTTT. Translation: CASSPPSGAEAFF. The chain uses TRBV18 and TRBJ1-1; D is ambiguous. Germline loops: CDR1 KGHSH, CDR2 LQKENI. With 0 bases removed from V and 6 bases from J, the gap between germline ends came to 8 bases. The CDR3 has 13 amino acids.

The chain employs TRBV10-3 and TRBJ1-4; D is uncertain. V lost 2 bases, J lost 2 bases, and 12 bases lay in between. CDR3 size: 16 residues. Germline CDR1 is ENHRY and CDR2 is SYGVKD. The CDR3 protein is CAISETGVRTNEKLFF. Written as DNA, the CDR3 is TGTGCCATCAGTGAGACCGGCGTCAGGACTAATGAAAAACTGTTTTTT.

Concerning this clone itself: The identical CDR3 is also encoded by other nucleotide sequences in the sample. The V and J genes are TRBV5-4 and TRBJ2-2; D is ambiguous. The CDR3 sequence is 14 residues long. Trimming cost V 4 bases and J 0 bases, with 7 bases left between them. CDR1 is SGHNT, CDR2 YYREEE, per germline (reference sequence). Written as DNA, the CDR3 is TGTGCCAGCAGCCCACAAACGAACACCGGGGAGCTGTTTTTT. It yields the protein CASSPQTNTGELFF.

J is TRBJ1-5 and V is TRBV5-8; TRBD1 matches 8 bases. CDR3 length equals 15 residues. Per germline, CDR1 SGHTS and CDR2 YDEGEE. The junction had 5 bases not matched to a gene; V was cut back by 0 bases and J by 6 bases. The chain's CDR3 is CASSLGQGASQPQHF. CDR3 nucleotides: TGTGCCAGCAGCTTGGGGCAGGGGGCGAGTCAGCCCCAGCATTTT.

The chain uses TRBV6-5 and TRBJ1-2; D is perhaps TRBD1 (6 bases). Germline lookup yields CDR1 MNHEY and CDR2 SVGAGI. CDR3 size: 13 residues. Between the trimmed V and J ends, which lost 7 bases and 8 bases, there was a span of 17 bases. The CDR3 region is CASNPMWGQGYTF. The CDR3 DNA reads TGTGCCAGCAACCCCATGTGGGGGCAAGGCTACACCTTC.

A single count supports this clone. This rearrangement joins TRBV2 to TRBJ2-3; 9 bases line up with TRBD1. CDR1 and CDR2 (germline): SNHLY, FYNNEI. Losses at the gene ends were 8 bases for V and 2 bases for J; bases not matched to a gene: 5. CDR3 size: 14 residues. CDR3 amino acids: CASSDRGFTDTQYF. In DNA form, the CDR3 reads TGTGCCAGCTCGGACAGGGGTTTCACAGATACGCAGTATTTT. Looking up the rest from reference TRBV2 and TRBJ2-3 gives the full variable domain: EPEVTQTPSHQVTQMGQEVILRCVPISNHLYFYWYRQILGQKVEFLVSFYNNEISEKSEIFDDQFSVERPDGSNFTLKIRSTKLEDSAMYFCASSDRGFTDTQYFGPGTRLTVL.